The rows below give T cell receptor beta chains drawn from one sample of a study of OX40 agonist ivuxolimab in advanced cancers. The data were produced by immunoSEQ multiplex PCR, yet TCRdb's version contains in-frame clones alone and is incomplete. The table lists roughly 72,000 clones, 81% of them singletons. This specimen was CD4+ or CD8+ T cells sorted from blood, taken in a trial of the OX40 agonist ivuxolimab. Every receptor here comes from an adult with an advanced solid tumor such as melanoma, head and neck, liver or kidney cancer. Each CDR3 is given with its conserved first and last residue. A D gene is named only where the DNA matches it firmly. Size is omitted from some rows. Given values are once, few, many or a class for expanded clones.

size,J,D,V,CDR3,DNA
.,TRBJ2-7,.,TRBV6-5,CASTGQGTYEQYF,TGTGCCAGCACGGGGCAGGGGACATACGAGCAGTACTTC
.,TRBJ1-6,TRBD1,TRBV18,CASSSGQNNSPLHF,TGTGCCAGCTCATCGGGACAGAATAATTCACCCCTCCACTTT
.,TRBJ2-1,TRBD2,TRBV11-1,CASSLEGAGAPYNEQFF,TGTGCCAGCAGCTTAGAGGGTGCGGGAGCACCCTACAATGAGCAGTTCTTC
.,TRBJ1-2,.,TRBV30,CAWSSGLNDGYTF,TGTGCCTGGAGCTCAGGGTTGAACGATGGCTACACCTTC
.,TRBJ1-4,.,TRBV6-1,CASSQPATNEKLFF,TGTGCCAGCAGCCAGCCTGCAACTAATGAAAAACTGTTTTTT
.,TRBJ1-4,.,TRBV5-4,CASRIQGNEKLFF,TGTGCCAGCAGGATACAAGGGAATGAAAAACTGTTTTTT
.,TRBJ1-1,TRBD1,TRBV2,CASTGQGGTEAFF,TGTGCCAGTACGGGACAGGGGGGAACTGAAGCTTTCTTT
.,TRBJ2-1,TRBD2,TRBV9,CASSMGLASGDEQFF,TGTGCCAGCAGCATGGGACTAGCGTCGGGCGATGAGCAGTTCTTC
once,TRBJ2-4,TRBD2,TRBV11-2,CASSLDPFLSGGTKNIQYF,TGTGCCAGCAGCTTAGATCCATTTCTGAGCGGGGGGACCAAAAACATTCAGTACTTC
.,TRBJ2-5,.,TRBV6-1,CASINRVTIQEIQYF,TGTGCCAGCATAAACAGGGTAACCATCCAAGAGATCCAGTACTTC
.,TRBJ2-7,TRBD2,TRBV6-5,CASNQAGSSYEQYF,TGTGCCAGCAATCAAGCGGGGAGCTCCTACGAGCAGTACTTC
.,TRBJ2-3,.,TRBV5-1,CASSLVPQGKDTQYF,TGCGCCAGCAGCTTGGTTCCCCAGGGTAAAGATACGCAGTATTTT
large,TRBJ2-7,TRBD2,TRBV11-3,CASSSRLAEQYF,TGTGCCAGCAGCTCCCGACTAGCGGAGCAGTACTTC
.,TRBJ1-2,TRBD1,TRBV9,CASSGDSSRPNYGYTF,TGTGCCAGCAGCGGGGACAGCTCCCGACCTAACTATGGCTACACCTTC
.,TRBJ1-4,TRBD1,TRBV7-9,CASSPAWTGGEKLFF,TGTGCCAGCAGCCCCGCGTGGACAGGAGGTGAAAAACTGTTTTTT
.,TRBJ2-6,.,TRBV7-2,CASSDTGRQSRANVLTF,TGTGCCAGCAGCGACACTGGACGACAAAGTCGGGCCAACGTCCTGACTTTC
.,TRBJ1-2,TRBD1,TRBV5-1,CASSPMTGNYGYTF,TGCGCCAGCAGCCCCATGACAGGGAACTATGGCTACACCTTC
.,TRBJ1-4,.,TRBV7-2,CASSLYDEKLFF,TGTGCCAGCAGCTTGTACGATGAAAAACTGTTTTTT
.,TRBJ2-4,.,TRBV27,CASGPGAGNIQYF,TGTGCCAGCGGCCCCGGGGCGGGAAACATTCAGTACTTC
once,TRBJ1-4,.,TRBV6-1,CASSERFGRTNEKLFF,TGTGCCAGCAGTGAACGTTTCGGCAGAACTAATGAAAAACTGTTTTTT
many,TRBJ2-5,TRBD2,TRBV6-1,CASSEASGGQETQYF,TGTGCCAGCAGTGAAGCTAGCGGGGGGCAAGAGACCCAGTACTTC
.,TRBJ2-1,TRBD2,TRBV4-3,CASSQGLAGVGEQFF,TGCGCCAGCAGCCAAGGACTAGCGGGAGTGGGTGAGCAGTTCTTC
.,TRBJ1-2,.,TRBV13,CASSPGETPLNYGYTF,TGTGCCAGCAGCCCCGGGGAGACCCCCCTCAACTATGGCTACACCTTC
.,TRBJ2-6,.,TRBV19,CASSGRERGSGANVLTF,TGTGCCAGTAGTGGGCGGGAAAGGGGCTCTGGGGCCAACGTCCTGACTTTC
.,TRBJ1-1,TRBD1,TRBV19,CASSMGTGRAVNTEAFF,TGTGCCAGTAGCATGGGGACAGGGAGGGCGGTGAACACTGAAGCTTTCTTT
.,TRBJ2-5,.,TRBV19,CASRQSGETQYF,TGTGCCAGTAGACAGTCCGGAGAGACCCAGTACTTC
.,TRBJ2-1,TRBD2,TRBV2,CASSGSLAGTNEQFF,TGTGCCAGCAGTGGAAGCCTAGCGGGGACCAATGAGCAGTTCTTC
.,TRBJ2-7,TRBD2,TRBV19,CASSIGSGGAEQYF,TGTGCCAGTAGTATAGGTAGCGGGGGGGCTGAACAGTACTTC
.,TRBJ1-2,.,TRBV5-1,CASSWTAGDDYGYTF,TGCGCCAGCAGCTGGACTGCGGGTGACGACTATGGCTACACCTTC
.,TRBJ1-1,TRBD1,TRBV5-6,CASSLGGAKAPFF,TGTGCCAGCAGCTTAGGGGGCGCCAAGGCTCCTTTCTTT
.,TRBJ1-4,.,TRBV21-1,CASSKVVKGSTNEKLFF,TGTGCCAGCAGCAAAGTGGTAAAGGGATCAACTAATGAAAAACTGTTTTTT
.,TRBJ1-2,TRBD1,TRBV14,CASSPRTGGYGYTF,TGTGCCAGCAGCCCTCGGACAGGGGGCTATGGCTACACCTTC
.,TRBJ1-2,.,TRBV10-3,CAISDPGLGNYGYTF,TGTGCCATCAGTGACCCCGGATTGGGGAACTATGGCTACACCTTC
few,TRBJ1-5,TRBD1,TRBV18,CASSPPGGGWQPQHF,TGTGCCAGCTCACCACCAGGGGGCGGTTGGCAGCCCCAGCATTTT